These T cell receptor beta chains were read from a single sample in a study of OX40 agonist ivuxolimab in advanced cancers. Assay: immunoSEQ multiplex PCR; the TCRdb copy retains only in-frame clones and omits some. The repertoire includes around 80,000 clones, around 87% of them detected once, and over 2% sits in the top ten. The sequences come from CD4+ or CD8+ T cells sorted from blood, collected in a trial of the OX40 agonist ivuxolimab. Source of these receptors: an adult with an advanced solid tumor such as melanoma, head and neck, liver or kidney cancer. CDR3s include the opening cysteine and the closing phenylalanine or tryptophan. The D gene is left open where the match is weak. Clone size is not always given. Where it is, it says once, few, many or a class for expanded clones.

cdr3_nt,cdr3_aa,v_call,d_call,j_call,clone_size
TGTGCCAGTAGTATATTCGGGACGGGGAACACTGAAGCTTTCTTT,CASSIFGTGNTEAFF,TRBV19,.,TRBJ1-1,.
TGTGCCAGCAGCTTAGCGATACTTACCGCCTACGAGCAGTACTTC,CASSLAILTAYEQYF,TRBV7-2,.,TRBJ2-7,once
TGTGCCAGCAGTTACGACAGGGGGTTTCAGCCCCAGCATTTT,CASSYDRGFQPQHF,TRBV6-5,TRBD1,TRBJ1-5,.
TGTGCCAGCAGCGAGGGGACTAGCGGGGAAGAGACCCAGTACTTC,CASSEGTSGEETQYF,TRBV7-9,TRBD2,TRBJ2-5,.
TGCGCCAGCAGCTTGGAAACAGGGACTAATTCACCCCTCCACTTT,CASSLETGTNSPLHF,TRBV5-1,.,TRBJ1-6,.
TGTGCCAGCAGCCGACAGACAGGGTCGGGAAACTATGGCTACACCTTC,CASSRQTGSGNYGYTF,TRBV27,TRBD1,TRBJ1-2,once
TGCGCCAGCAGCCAACTACAGGGGACGGATGGCTACACCTTC,CASSQLQGTDGYTF,TRBV4-3,TRBD1,TRBJ1-2,.
TGTGCCAGCAGCTTAAGTACAGGGGTGGGCACCGGGGAGCTGTTTTTT,CASSLSTGVGTGELFF,TRBV7-3,TRBD1,TRBJ2-2,.
TGTGCCAGCAGTTCGGGACAGGGGAATGAAAAACTGTTTTTT,CASSSGQGNEKLFF,TRBV28,TRBD1,TRBJ1-4,few
TGTGCCAGCAGCTGGGGAGCCTACGAGCAGTACTTC,CASSWGAYEQYF,TRBV5-6,.,TRBJ2-7,.
TGTGCCAGCAGGGATATGGCCTATGGCTACACCTTC,CASRDMAYGYTF,TRBV6-1,.,TRBJ1-2,few
TGTGCCAGCAGCGCGGGACTAGCGGGGGTCCAAGAGACCCAGTACTTC,CASSAGLAGVQETQYF,TRBV5-8,TRBD2,TRBJ2-5,.
TGTGCCAGCAGCCAACGGGGCACTGAAGCTTTCTTT,CASSQRGTEAFF,TRBV11-2,.,TRBJ1-1,.